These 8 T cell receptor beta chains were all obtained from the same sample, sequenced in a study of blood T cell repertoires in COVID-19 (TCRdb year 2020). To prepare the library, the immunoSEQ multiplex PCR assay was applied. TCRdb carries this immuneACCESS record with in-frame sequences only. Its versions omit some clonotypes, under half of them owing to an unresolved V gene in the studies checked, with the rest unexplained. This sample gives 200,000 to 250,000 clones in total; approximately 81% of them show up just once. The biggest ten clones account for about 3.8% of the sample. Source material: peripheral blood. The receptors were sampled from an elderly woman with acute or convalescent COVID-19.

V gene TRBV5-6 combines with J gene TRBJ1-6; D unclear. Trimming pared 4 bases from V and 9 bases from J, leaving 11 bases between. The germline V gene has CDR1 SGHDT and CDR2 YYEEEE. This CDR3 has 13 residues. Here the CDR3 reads CASSQGGRSPLHF. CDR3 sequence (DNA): TGTGCCAGCAGCCAAGGAGGGCGTTCACCCCTCCACTTT.

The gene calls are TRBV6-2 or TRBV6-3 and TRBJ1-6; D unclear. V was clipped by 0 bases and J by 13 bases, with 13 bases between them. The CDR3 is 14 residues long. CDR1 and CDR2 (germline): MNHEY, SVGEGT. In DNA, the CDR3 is TGTGCCAGCAGTTACTCTTCCCCATCGGAGCCCCTCCACTTT. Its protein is CASSYSSPSEPLHF.

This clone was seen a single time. CDR3: CASSLARGGSNTGELFF. CDR3 sequence (DNA): TGTGCCAGCAGCTTGGCTAGGGGGGGTTCGAACACCGGGGAGCTGTTTTTT. The V gene is TRBV5-4, the J gene TRBJ2-2; TRBD2 might be the D (7 bases). The CDR3 spans 17 residues. The germline gives CDR1 SGHNT, CDR2 YYREEE (reference sequence). Trimming cost V 0 bases and J 0 bases, with 12 bases left between them.

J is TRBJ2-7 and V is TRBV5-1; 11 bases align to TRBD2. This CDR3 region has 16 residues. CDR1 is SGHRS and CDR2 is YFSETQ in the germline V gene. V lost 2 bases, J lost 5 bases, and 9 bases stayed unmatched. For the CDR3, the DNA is TGCGCCAGCAGCTTACAAGGTAGCGGGGGGGCCAACGAGCAGTACTTC. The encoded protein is CASSLQGSGGANEQYF.

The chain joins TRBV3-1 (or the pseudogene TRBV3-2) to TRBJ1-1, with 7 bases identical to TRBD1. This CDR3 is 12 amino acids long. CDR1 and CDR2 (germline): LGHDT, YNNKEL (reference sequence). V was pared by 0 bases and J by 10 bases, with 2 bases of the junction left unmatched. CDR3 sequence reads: CASSQDNRGAFF. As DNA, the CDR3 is TGTGCCAGCAGCCAAGACAACAGGGGAGCTTTCTTT.

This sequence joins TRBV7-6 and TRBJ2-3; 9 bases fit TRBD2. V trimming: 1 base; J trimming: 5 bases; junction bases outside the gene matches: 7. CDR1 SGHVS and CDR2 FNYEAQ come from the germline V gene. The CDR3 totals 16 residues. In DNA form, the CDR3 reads TGTGCCAGCAGCTTAGGCCCTAGCGGGGATGGAGATACGCAGTATTTT. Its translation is CASSLGPSGDGDTQYF.

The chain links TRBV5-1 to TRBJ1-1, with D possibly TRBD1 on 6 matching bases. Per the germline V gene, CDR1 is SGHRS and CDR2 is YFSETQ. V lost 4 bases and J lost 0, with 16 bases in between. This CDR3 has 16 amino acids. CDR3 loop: CASSPTGRLMNTEAFF. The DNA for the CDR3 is TGCGCCAGCAGCCCCACAGGGCGCCTGATGAACACTGAAGCTTTCTTT.

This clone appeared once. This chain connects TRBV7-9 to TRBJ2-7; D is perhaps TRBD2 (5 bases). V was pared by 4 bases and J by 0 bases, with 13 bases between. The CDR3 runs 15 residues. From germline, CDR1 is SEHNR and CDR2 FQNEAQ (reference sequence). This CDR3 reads CASSWRTSNSYEQYF. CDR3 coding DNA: TGTGCCAGCAGCTGGAGGACCTCAAACTCCTACGAGCAGTACTTC.